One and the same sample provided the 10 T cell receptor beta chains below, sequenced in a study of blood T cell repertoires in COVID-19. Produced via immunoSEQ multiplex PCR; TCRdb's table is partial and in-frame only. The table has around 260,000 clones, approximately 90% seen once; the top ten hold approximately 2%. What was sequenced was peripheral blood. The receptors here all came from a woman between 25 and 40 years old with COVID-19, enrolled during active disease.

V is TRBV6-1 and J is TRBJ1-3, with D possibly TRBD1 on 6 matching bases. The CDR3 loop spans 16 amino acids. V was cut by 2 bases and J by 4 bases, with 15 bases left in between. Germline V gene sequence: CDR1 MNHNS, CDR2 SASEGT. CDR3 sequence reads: CASSEWPPGAGNTIYF. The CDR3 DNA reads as TGTGCCAGCAGTGAATGGCCTCCAGGGGCGGGAAACACCATATATTTT.

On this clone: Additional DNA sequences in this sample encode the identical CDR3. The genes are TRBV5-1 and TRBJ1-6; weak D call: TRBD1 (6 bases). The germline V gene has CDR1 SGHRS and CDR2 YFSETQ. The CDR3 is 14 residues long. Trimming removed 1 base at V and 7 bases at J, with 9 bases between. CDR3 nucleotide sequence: TGCGCCAGCAGCTTGCAACAGGGAAATTCACCCCTCCACTTT. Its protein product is CASSLQQGNSPLHF.

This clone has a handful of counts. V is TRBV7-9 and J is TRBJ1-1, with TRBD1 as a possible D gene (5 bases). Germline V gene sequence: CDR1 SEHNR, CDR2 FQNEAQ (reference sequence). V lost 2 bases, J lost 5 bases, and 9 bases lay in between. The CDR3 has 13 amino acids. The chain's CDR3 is CASSLSRETEAFF. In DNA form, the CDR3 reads TGTGCCAGCAGCTTAAGCAGGGAAACTGAAGCTTTCTTT.

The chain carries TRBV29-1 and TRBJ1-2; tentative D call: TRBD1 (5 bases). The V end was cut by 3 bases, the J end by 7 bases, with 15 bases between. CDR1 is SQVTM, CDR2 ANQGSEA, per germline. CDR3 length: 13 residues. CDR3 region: CSVDQGATIGYTF. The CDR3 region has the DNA TGCAGCGTTGACCAAGGGGCGACGATTGGCTACACCTTC.

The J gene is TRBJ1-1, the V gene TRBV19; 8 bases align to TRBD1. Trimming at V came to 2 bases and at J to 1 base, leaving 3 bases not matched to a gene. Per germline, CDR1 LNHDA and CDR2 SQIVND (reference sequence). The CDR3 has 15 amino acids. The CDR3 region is CASSITGGANTEAFF. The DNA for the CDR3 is TGTGCCAGTAGTATAACAGGGGGAGCGAACACTGAAGCTTTCTTT.

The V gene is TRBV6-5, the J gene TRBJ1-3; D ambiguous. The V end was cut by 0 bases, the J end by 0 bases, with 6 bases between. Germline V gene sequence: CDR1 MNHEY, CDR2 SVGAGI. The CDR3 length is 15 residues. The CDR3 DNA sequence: TGTGCCAGCAGTTACTCGAGGAGCTCTGGAAACACCATATATTTT. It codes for CASSYSRSSGNTIYF.

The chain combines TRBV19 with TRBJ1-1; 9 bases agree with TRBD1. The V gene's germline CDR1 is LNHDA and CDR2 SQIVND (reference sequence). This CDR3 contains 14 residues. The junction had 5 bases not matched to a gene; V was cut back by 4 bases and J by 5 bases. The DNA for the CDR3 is TGTGCCAGTAGTACCACAGGGGGCGGAACTGAAGCTTTCTTT. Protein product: CASSTTGGGTEAFF.

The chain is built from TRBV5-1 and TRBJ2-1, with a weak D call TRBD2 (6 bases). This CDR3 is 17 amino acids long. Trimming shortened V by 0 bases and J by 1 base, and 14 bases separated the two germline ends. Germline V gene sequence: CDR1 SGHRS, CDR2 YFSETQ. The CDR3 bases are TGCGCCAGCAGCTTGGGGCTAAGCAGCGGGTCCTACAATGAGCAGTTCTTC. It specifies CASSLGLSSGSYNEQFF.

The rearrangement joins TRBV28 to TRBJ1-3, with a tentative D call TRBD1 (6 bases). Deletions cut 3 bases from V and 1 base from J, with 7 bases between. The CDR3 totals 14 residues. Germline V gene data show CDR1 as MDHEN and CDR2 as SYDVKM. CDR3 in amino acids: CASSFTGSGNTIYF. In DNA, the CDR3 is TGTGCCAGCAGTTTCACAGGGTCTGGAAACACCATATATTTT. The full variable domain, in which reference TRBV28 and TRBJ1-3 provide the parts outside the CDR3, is DVKVTQSSRYLVKRTGEKVFLECVQDMDHENMFWYRQDPGLGLRLIYFSYDVKMKEKGDIPEGYSVSREKKERFSLILESASTNQTSMYLCASSFTGSGNTIYFGEGSWLTVV.

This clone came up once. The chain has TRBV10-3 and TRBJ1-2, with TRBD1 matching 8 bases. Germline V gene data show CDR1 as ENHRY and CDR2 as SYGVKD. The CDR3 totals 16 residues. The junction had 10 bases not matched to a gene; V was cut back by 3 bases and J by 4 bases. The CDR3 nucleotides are TGTGCCATCAGTGATTCGACTGGTACAGGGGGCTATGGCTACACCTTC. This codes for CAISDSTGTGGYGYTF.